This TCR beta chain originates from a study of TIL therapy for anti-PD-1-resistant metastatic lung cancer. Study findings and constraints: This highly selected cohort may not generalize to typical lung cancer patients.

Comments on this clone: Its antigen is undetermined.

CDR3 length: 14 residues. V was pared by 3 bases and J by 2 bases, with 9 bases between. Looked up from germline, CDR1 is PRHDT and CDR2 is FYEKMQ (reference sequence). The libraries were made with immunoSEQ v3. Clones were sequenced by immunoSEQ multiplex PCR, and TCRdb holds only the in-frame ones, with some missing. Here the sample spans about 50,000 clones, less than 75% being singletons. Time point noted: pre-treatment sample, taken before nivolumab and TIL therapy. Most excised metastases sampled were pleural nodules or supraclavicular lymph nodes. Tumors were harvested before any PD-1/PD-L1 blockade.

The receptor comes from a person between 25 and 79 years old with non-small cell lung cancer. This sequence joins TRBV13 and TRBJ2-3, with D uncertain. This specimen was tumor tissue, taken at baseline. The CDR3 spells CASSLSVFTDTQYF. CDR3 sequence (DNA): TGTGCCAGCAGCTTGTCGGTGTTCACAGATACGCAGTATTTT.